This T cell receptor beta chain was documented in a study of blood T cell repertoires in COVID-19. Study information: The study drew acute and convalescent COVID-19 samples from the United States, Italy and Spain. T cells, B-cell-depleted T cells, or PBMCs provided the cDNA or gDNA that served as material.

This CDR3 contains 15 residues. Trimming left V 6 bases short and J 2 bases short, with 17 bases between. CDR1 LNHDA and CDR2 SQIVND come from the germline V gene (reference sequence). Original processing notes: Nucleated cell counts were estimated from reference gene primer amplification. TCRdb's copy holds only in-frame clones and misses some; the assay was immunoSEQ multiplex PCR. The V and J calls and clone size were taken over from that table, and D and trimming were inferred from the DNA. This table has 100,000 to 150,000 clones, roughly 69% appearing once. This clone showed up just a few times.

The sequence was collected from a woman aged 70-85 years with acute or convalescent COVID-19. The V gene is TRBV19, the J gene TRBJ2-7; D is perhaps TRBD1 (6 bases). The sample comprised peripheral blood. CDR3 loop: CASSLRVQGPYEQYF. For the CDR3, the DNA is TGTGCCAGTAGCCTGCGAGTACAGGGTCCCTACGAGCAGTACTTC.